This is a list of T cell receptor beta chains from one sample in a study of cytomegalovirus exposure and HLA in healthy donors. Produced via immunoSEQ multiplex PCR; TCRdb's table is partial and in-frame only. This table holds 150,000 to 200,000 clones, around 78% found once. The sequencing input was PBMCs. The receptors come from a man in his forties in good health and CMV-seronegative. Each CDR3 is given with its conserved first and last residue.

TRBJ2-3 TRBV9 16 CASSVLAGESTDTQYF
TRBJ2-7 TRBV2 13 CASRARERSRLNF
TRBJ2-1 TRBV19 11 CASSIGGCQFF
TRBJ1-5 TRBV7-9 15 CASSLAGQGDQPQHF
TRBJ2-3 TRBV21-1 18 CASSKEPLARSPTDTQYF
TRBJ1-3 TRBV18 14 CASSPMGAGNTIYF
TRBJ1-1 TRBV5-1 18 CASSSARGGRVTDTEAFF
TRBJ2-5 TRBV7-2 15 CASRRTSGRGETQYF
TRBJ2-1 TRBV27 16 CASSMTSGSSYNEQFF
TRBJ2-2 TRBV10-3 18 CAISELAELAGDTGELFF
TRBJ1-5 TRBV10-3 15 CAISESIPGVQPQHF
TRBJ2-7 TRBV11-2 14 CASSFGQGIAEQYF
TRBJ1-5 TRBV2 16 CASSLGTGSGNQPQHF
TRBJ2-7 TRBV7-3 13 CASSSLPFYEQYF
TRBJ1-1 TRBV6-5 14 CASSSDRAGTEAFF
TRBJ1-4 TRBV2 14 CASRSGTGNEKLFF
TRBJ2-7 TRBV10-3 15 CAISDTTIGSGEQYF
TRBJ1-4 TRBV18 14 CASSPGSFVEKLFF
TRBJ2-3 TRBV11-2 14 CASSTLGSTDTQYF
TRBJ2-3 TRBV7-9 15 CSSSPEGGGWDTQYF
TRBJ2-1 TRBV12-5 19 CASGLVRLAGGRADNEQFF
TRBJ1-6 TRBV5-1 15 CASSWAGTGASPLHF
TRBJ1-1 TRBV19 15 CASSTRDRVNTEAFF
TRBJ1-4 TRBV18 19 CASSTSNMLYRFNNEKLFF
TRBJ2-7 TRBV2 12 CASRGRGYEQYF
TRBJ2-2 TRBV5-1 15 CASSLDLGRAGELFF
TRBJ1-3 TRBV9 12 CASSAQGNTIYF
TRBJ1-1 TRBV11-3 14 CASSLGGGSTEAFF
TRBJ2-3 TRBV7-2 13 CASSPSRTDTQYF
TRBJ2-7 TRBV10-3 15 CAISVEGSSSYEQYF
TRBJ1-2 TRBV29-1 15 CSVEGLGATNYGYTF
TRBJ1-1 TRBV28 14 CASSLLSGGAEAFF
TRBJ1-1 TRBV5-1 14 CASSLDRAAGEAFF
TRBJ2-1 TRBV27 15 CASSLIISGESEQFF
TRBJ1-1 TRBV19 15 CASSTLDRKYTEAFF
TRBJ2-5 TRBV5-1 16 CASSRFVGGRQETQYF
TRBJ2-2 TRBV28 13 CASSPDLSGELFF
TRBJ2-1 TRBV11-2 17 CASSPTWLDDSYNEQFF
TRBJ2-7 TRBV7-3 16 CASSLKGGLAPYEQYF
TRBJ1-5 TRBV6-1 13 CASTRRTNQPQHF
TRBJ1-1 TRBV7-2 15 CASSLQGALGTEAFF
TRBJ2-7 TRBV5-1 15 CASSLAGGPRDEQYF